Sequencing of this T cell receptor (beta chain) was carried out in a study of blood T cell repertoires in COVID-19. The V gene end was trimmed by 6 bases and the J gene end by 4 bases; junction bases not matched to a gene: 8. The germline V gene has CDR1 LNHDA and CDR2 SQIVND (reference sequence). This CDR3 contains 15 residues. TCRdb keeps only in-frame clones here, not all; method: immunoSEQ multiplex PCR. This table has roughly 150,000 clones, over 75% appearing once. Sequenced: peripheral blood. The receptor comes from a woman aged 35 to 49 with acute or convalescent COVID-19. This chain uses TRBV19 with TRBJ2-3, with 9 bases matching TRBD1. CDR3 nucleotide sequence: TGTGCCAGTAGGGCCGGGACAGGGTACCCAGATACGCAGTATTTT. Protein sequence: CASRAGTGYPDTQYF.